This record covers a single T cell receptor beta chain. The antigen remains unidentified. Unique molecular identifiers were carried by the TCR beta cDNA libraries. TCRdb itself ran the PCR reads through MiXCR, one entry per CDR3 protein. In the table there are 750,000 to 950,000 distinct CDR3 sequences, under 60% of which are singletons. These data come from a study of post-analysis software for immune sequencing data. The study's findings and limits: Controls showed lower frequencies than patients for five TRBV segments, and TRBV5-6, TRBV5-1 and TRBV20-1 were among these. Analysis by F measure revealed that same-batch samples clustered strongly together. Controls significantly exceeded multiple sclerosis patients in normalized Chao1 diversity.

The V end lost 8 bases, the J end lost 3 bases, and 14 bases lay between the germline ends. This CDR3 has 15 residues. Germline V lookup: CDR1 LNHNV, CDR2 YYDKDF (reference sequence). The sample taken for sequencing was blood. The clonotype was recovered from a girl aged 10-17 years with multiple sclerosis. This chain uses TRBV15 with TRBJ2-6, with D possibly TRBD2 on 6 matching bases. The CDR3 loop reads CATRGGSSGANVLTF. DNA for the CDR3: TGTGCCACCCGTGGGGGGTCCAGTGGGGCCAACGTCCTGACTTTC.